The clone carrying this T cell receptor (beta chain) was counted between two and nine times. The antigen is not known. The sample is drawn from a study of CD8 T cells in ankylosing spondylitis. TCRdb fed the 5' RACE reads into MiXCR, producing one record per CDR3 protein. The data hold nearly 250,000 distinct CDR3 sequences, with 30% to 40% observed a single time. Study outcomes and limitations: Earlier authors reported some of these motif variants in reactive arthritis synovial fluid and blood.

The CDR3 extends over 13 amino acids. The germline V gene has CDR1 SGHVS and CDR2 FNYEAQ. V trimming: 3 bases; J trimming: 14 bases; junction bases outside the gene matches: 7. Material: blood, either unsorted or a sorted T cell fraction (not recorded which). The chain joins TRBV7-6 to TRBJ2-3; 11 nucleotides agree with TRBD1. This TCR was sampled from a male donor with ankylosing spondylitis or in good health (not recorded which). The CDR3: CASSLRTGGDPYF. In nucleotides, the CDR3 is TGTGCCAGCAGCTTGAGGACAGGGGGCGACCCGTATTTT.